The next 23 T cell receptor beta chains were all read from a single sample in a study of identical twins. Using its own MiXCR run on the 5' RACE reads, TCRdb lists one record per CDR3 protein. Of about 500,000 distinct CDR3 sequences listed, roughly 13% are singletons. This sample was shared with a second study, whose subject was yellow fever vaccine responses in identical twins.

The sample was CD4+ T cells sorted from blood. These receptors originate from a woman younger than 30 in good health.

J is TRBJ2-3 and V is TRBV27; 9 positions match TRBD2. Trimming removed 6 bases from V and 0 bases from J; junction bases left unmatched: 7. This CDR3 has 16 residues. The V gene's germline CDR1 is MNHEY and CDR2 SMNVEV (reference sequence). This chain's CDR3 is CASRSGLALSTDTQYF. CDR3 coding DNA: TGTGCCAGCAGGTCGGGACTAGCTCTTAGCACAGATACGCAGTATTTT.

This clonotype has just a few counts. The rearrangement joins TRBV20-1 to TRBJ2-3; 8 nucleotides align to TRBD1. CDR1 is DFQATT, CDR2 SNEGSKA, per germline (reference sequence). This CDR3 has 13 residues. This CDR3 reads CSIPGGSTDTQYF. The CDR3, as DNA: TGCAGCATCCCAGGGGGCAGTACAGATACGCAGTATTTT.

This clonotype appeared a few times. The chain is built from TRBV5-1 and TRBJ1-4; TRBD1 matches 7 bases. Unmatched junction bases numbered 5, after V lost 1 base and J lost 8 bases. Germline lookup yields CDR1 SGHRS and CDR2 YFSETQ. The CDR3 runs 14 residues. This chain's CDR3 is CASSLIGQAEKLFF. The CDR3 nucleotides read TGCGCCAGCAGCTTGATTGGACAGGCAGAAAAACTGTTTTTT.

This clonotype was counted ten times or more. The chain has TRBV30 and TRBJ1-1, with D possibly matching TRBD1 (5 bases). The ends were cut back, 8 bases at V and 3 bases at J, with 13 bases in the middle. The CDR3 consists of 12 residues. The germline V gene encodes CDR1 GTSNPN and CDR2 SVGIG (reference sequence). CDR3 in amino acids: CARIGADTEAFF. DNA for the CDR3: TGTGCCCGGATTGGGGCAGACACTGAAGCTTTCTTT.

In its sample, this clonotype was seen a few times. The rearrangement joins TRBV12-3 or TRBV12-4 to TRBJ2-7; 11 nucleotides align to TRBD2. CDR3 size: 15 residues. Trimming took 6 bases from V and 0 from J; bases not matched to a gene: 4. DNA of the CDR3: TGTGCCAGCAGAGGACTAGCGGGTAACTCCTACGAGCAGTACTTC. The encoded protein is CASRGLAGNSYEQYF.

The chain uses TRBV11-2 and TRBJ2-2; D is uncertain. Germline CDR1 is SGHAT and CDR2 is FQNNGV. CDR3 length: 13 residues. V was clipped by 3 bases and J by 6 bases, with 8 bases between them. The CDR3 spells CASSLITAGELFF. CDR3 bases: TGTGCCAGCAGCTTGATTACCGCCGGGGAGCTGTTTTTT.

This clonotype was observed a handful of times. The chain has TRBV21-1 and TRBJ2-7; the D call in the table, TRBD2, was not verified against the DNA. TRBV21-1 is assigned pseudogene status. This CDR3 is 15 amino acids long. The CDR3 is CASSTLAGGPHEQYF. The CDR3 DNA sequence: TGTGCCAGCAGCACTCTAGCGGGAGGGCCCCACGAGCAGTACTTC.

This clonotype occurred a few times. This chain uses TRBV6-5 with TRBJ1-1; 7 bases match TRBD1. The V segment lost 3 bases and the J segment 12 bases; nucleotides outside the gene matches: 7. CDR1 is MNHEY and CDR2 is SVGAGI in the germline V gene. CDR3 length: 12 amino acids. DNA for the CDR3: TGTGCCAGCAGTTATCGACAGGGAAAGACTTTCTTT. Residues: CASSYRQGKTFF.

This clonotype was counted only a few times. The chain employs TRBV12-3 or TRBV12-4 and TRBJ1-4; tentatively, D is TRBD1 (6 bases). V lost 6 bases and J lost 7, with 15 bases in between. The CDR3 extends over 14 amino acids. Here the CDR3 reads CASSQLGGGEKLFF. The CDR3 DNA sequence: TGTGCCAGCAGCCAATTAGGGGGTGGTGAAAAACTGTTTTTT.

In its sample, this clonotype was seen many times. This chain uses TRBV12-3 or TRBV12-4 with TRBJ2-3; 9 positions agree with TRBD1. This CDR3 has 11 amino acids. Losses at the gene ends were 3 bases for V and 15 bases for J; bases not matched to a gene: 4. CDR3 residues: CASSLGTGCYF. CDR3 nucleotides: TGTGCCAGCAGTTTGGGGACAGGGTGTTATTTT.

V usage is TRBV6-5 and J usage is TRBJ2-3; TRBD2 matches at 10 bases. Germline loops: CDR1 MNHEY, CDR2 SVGAGI. This CDR3 comprises 18 residues. The J segment lost 4 bases and the V segment lost 6 bases, leaving 16 bases of the junction unmatched. The CDR3 nucleotides are TGTGCCAGCAGCTACCCCCTAGCGGGGGTTCAAGTAGCAGATACGCAGTATTTT. Its translation: CASSYPLAGVQVADTQYF.

CDR3 bases: TGTGCCAGCAGTGAACTAGGGGTCCCCACAGATACGCAGTATTTT. This encodes CASSELGVPTDTQYF. The genes are TRBV2 and TRBJ2-3, with D possibly being TRBD1 (5 bases). The CDR3 length is 15 residues. From germline, CDR1 is SNHLY and CDR2 FYNNEI. With 2 bases removed from V and 2 bases from J, the gap between germline ends came to 11 bases. Filled out from reference TRBV2 and TRBJ2-3, the complete variable domain reads EPEVTQTPSHQVTQMGQEVILRCVPISNHLYFYWYRQILGQKVEFLVSFYNNEISEKSEIFDDQFSVERPDGSNFTLKIRSTKLEDSAMYFCASSELGVPTDTQYFGPGTRLTVL.

V gene TRBV7-2 combines with J gene TRBJ1-2; D is perhaps TRBD1 (5 bases). Per germline, CDR1 SGHTA and CDR2 FQGNSA. CDR3 size: 15 residues. The V end was cut by 4 bases, the J end by 6 bases, with 18 bases between. For the CDR3, the DNA is TGTGCCAGCAGCTCCGGAGCGGGGCGCTTGGATGGCTACACCTTC. Its translation: CASSSGAGRLDGYTF.

This clonotype has at least ten counts. The chain recombines TRBV5-1 with TRBJ2-2; 14 bases fit TRBD2. Germline trimming cut 5 bases from V and 3 bases from J; bases unmatched to any gene: 0. Germline CDR1 SGHRS, CDR2 YFSETQ. The CDR3 loop spans 15 amino acids. CDR3 in amino acids: CASRGLAGDTGELFF. CDR3 sequence (DNA): TGCGCCAGCAGGGGACTAGCGGGGGACACCGGGGAGCTGTTTTTT.

This clonotype turned up a few times. The rearrangement links TRBV20-1 to TRBJ2-7; no clear D. CDR3 size: 13 residues. The germline V gene has CDR1 DFQATT and CDR2 SNEGSKA (reference sequence). The V end was cut by 6 bases, the J end by 2 bases, with 14 bases between. The CDR3: CSAWTAETYEQYF. CDR3 DNA: TGCAGTGCCTGGACCGCCGAAACCTACGAGCAGTACTTC.

The gene calls are TRBV4-2 and TRBJ2-5, with 9 bases lining up with TRBD2. Germline values: CDR1 LGHNA, CDR2 YNFKEQ. The CDR3 runs 18 residues. The V segment lost 0 bases and the J segment 5 bases; nucleotides outside the gene matches: 13. CDR3 in DNA: TGTGCCAGCAGCCAAGAGAGGAGGTTTGCGGGGGGGCCGGAGACCCAGTACTTC. It translates to CASSQERRFAGGPETQYF.

This clonotype has only a few counts. The chain couples TRBV3-1 to TRBJ1-2; perhaps TRBD1 as D (6 bases). This CDR3 region has 15 residues. Trimming pared 0 bases from V and 4 bases from J, leaving 12 bases between. The germline CDR1 and CDR2 sequences are LGHDT and YNNKEL (reference sequence). The CDR3 DNA is TGTGCCAGCAGCCAAGAGGGGGGGGCTGTCTATGGCTACACCTTC. This sequence encodes CASSQEGGAVYGYTF.

This clonotype was seen repeatedly, ten times or more. This sequence joins TRBV7-9 and TRBJ2-1; 7 bases map to TRBD2. This CDR3 has 16 amino acids. CDR1 SEHNR and CDR2 FQNEAQ come from the germline V gene (reference sequence). Trimming cost V 5 bases and J 8 bases; bases outside gene matches: 15. The CDR3 sequence is CASSDPYGGRVYEQFF. Here the CDR3 DNA reads TGTGCCAGCAGCGACCCATACGGCGGGAGAGTATATGAGCAGTTCTTC.

This chain uses TRBV6-1 with TRBJ2-7, with D possibly being TRBD2 (6 bases). V was cut by 8 bases and J by 4 bases, with 21 bases left in between. The CDR3 spans 15 residues. CDR1 and CDR2 from the germline V gene are MNHNS and SASEGT. The CDR3 DNA follows: TGTGCCAGCTTTCCAAATGCGGCGGGAACTTACGAGCAGTACTTC. Its protein is CASFPNAAGTYEQYF.

The chain couples TRBV20-1 to TRBJ2-5; a weak D match, TRBD2 (5 bases). This CDR3 comprises 13 residues. The germline V gene encodes CDR1 DFQATT and CDR2 SNEGSKA (reference sequence). V lost 6 bases and J 1 base, leaving 12 bases between the germline ends. This CDR3 is CSAGEWGQETQYF. CDR3 bases: TGCAGTGCCGGGGAGTGGGGCCAAGAGACCCAGTACTTC.

This clonotype was found many times. The rearrangement joins TRBV12-3 or TRBV12-4 to TRBJ1-5, with unresolved D. The V and J ends lost 4 bases and 1 base respectively, with 8 bases between them. This CDR3 has 14 residues. In DNA, the CDR3 is TGTGCCAGCAGTTCATCAGAAAGCAATCAGCCCCAGCATTTT. This codes for CASSSSESNQPQHF.

This clonotype appeared a single time. V usage is TRBV7-9 and J usage is TRBJ2-7; D unresolved. The CDR3 spans 14 residues. The germline V and J ends were trimmed by 0 bases and 6 bases, with 12 bases remaining between them. The germline gives CDR1 SEHNR, CDR2 FQNEAQ (reference sequence). CDR3 nucleotides: TGTGCCAGCAGCTTAGCGGTCAGGTCCGGCGAGCAGTACTTC. This encodes CASSLAVRSGEQYF.

This clonotype was observed a few times. The rearrangement uses TRBV29-1 and TRBJ1-2, with D unresolved. V was cut by 7 bases and J by 1 base, with 13 bases left in between. The CDR3 is 13 residues long. Germline CDR1 SQVTM, CDR2 ANQGSEA. CDR3 sequence: CSAGSSNNYGYTF. The CDR3, as DNA: TGCAGCGCCGGGAGCAGCAATAACTATGGCTACACCTTC.